The source of this T cell receptor (beta chain) is a study of response to subunit inactivated influenza vaccine. TCRdb re-analysed the RT-PCR reads in MiXCR, keeping a single row per CDR3 protein. The data contain approximately 500,000 distinct CDR3 sequences, around 21% of them singletons. There are 12 residues in the CDR3. The V and J ends lost 2 bases and 12 bases respectively, with 11 bases between them. Germline lookup yields CDR1 MNHNS and CDR2 SASEGT. This sample also appeared in a second study, on T cells expressing NK-cell markers. From that paper: The authors generated TCR beta cDNA through 5'RACE template switching with UMIs. Source material for TCR beta repertoires consisted of sorted CD3+CD56+NKG2C+, CD3+CD56+NKG2C- and CD3+CD56-NKG2C+ T cells.

The TCR sequence derives from a man in his fifties who received an inactivated influenza vaccine. V is TRBV6-1 and J is TRBJ2-1; D gene unclear. The sequenced sample was CD4+ T cells sorted from PBMCs, obtained 11 to 12 days after vaccination. CDR3 protein: CASSETSGGQFF. The DNA of the CDR3 is TGTGCCAGCAGTGAAACCTCGGGCGGGCAGTTCTTC.